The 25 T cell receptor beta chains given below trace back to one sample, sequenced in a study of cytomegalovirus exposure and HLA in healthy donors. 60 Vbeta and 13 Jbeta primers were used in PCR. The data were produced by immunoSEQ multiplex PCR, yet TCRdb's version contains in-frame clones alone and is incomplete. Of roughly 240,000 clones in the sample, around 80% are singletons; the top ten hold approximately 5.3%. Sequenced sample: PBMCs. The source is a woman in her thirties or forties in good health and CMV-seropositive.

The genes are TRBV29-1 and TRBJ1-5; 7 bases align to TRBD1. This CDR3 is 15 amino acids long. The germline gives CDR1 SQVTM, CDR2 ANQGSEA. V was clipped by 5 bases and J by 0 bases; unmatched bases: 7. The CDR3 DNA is TGCAGCGTTCGGGGGGGGACAGATAGCAATCAGCCCCAGCATTTT. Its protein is CSVRGGTDSNQPQHF.

The DNA of the CDR3 is TGTGCCAGCAGTTACTCTGAGGGTTCTAACTATGGCTACACCTTC. Protein sequence: CASSYSEGSNYGYTF. The rearrangement joins TRBV6-5 to TRBJ1-2; no clear D. The length of the CDR3 is 15 residues. Germline CDR1 reads MNHEY; CDR2 reads SVGAGI. The V end was cut by 0 bases, the J end by 0 bases, with 8 bases between.

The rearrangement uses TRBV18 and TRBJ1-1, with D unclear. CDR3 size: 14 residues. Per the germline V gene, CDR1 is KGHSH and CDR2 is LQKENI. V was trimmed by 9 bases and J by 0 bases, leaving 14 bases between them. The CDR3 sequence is CASHQRNLNTEAFF. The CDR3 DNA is TGTGCCAGTCACCAGCGTAACCTGAACACTGAAGCTTTCTTT. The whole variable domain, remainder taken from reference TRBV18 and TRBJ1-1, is NAGVMQNPRHLVRRRGQEARLRCSPMKGHSHVYWYRQLPEEGLKFMVYLQKENIIDESGMPKERFSAEFPKEGPSILRIQQVVRGDSAAYFCASHQRNLNTEAFFGQGTRLTVV.

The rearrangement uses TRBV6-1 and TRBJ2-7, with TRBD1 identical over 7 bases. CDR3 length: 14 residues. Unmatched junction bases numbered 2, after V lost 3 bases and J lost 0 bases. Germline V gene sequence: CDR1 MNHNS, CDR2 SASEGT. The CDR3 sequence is CASSEAGGSYEQYF. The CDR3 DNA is TGTGCCAGCAGTGAGGCAGGGGGCTCCTACGAGCAGTACTTC.

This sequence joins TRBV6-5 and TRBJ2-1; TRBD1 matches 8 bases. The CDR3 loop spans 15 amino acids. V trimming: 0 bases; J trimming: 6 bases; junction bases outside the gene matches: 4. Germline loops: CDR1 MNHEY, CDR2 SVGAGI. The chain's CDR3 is CASSYSDRVSNEQFF. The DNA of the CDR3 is TGTGCCAGCAGTTACTCGGACAGGGTATCCAATGAGCAGTTCTTC.

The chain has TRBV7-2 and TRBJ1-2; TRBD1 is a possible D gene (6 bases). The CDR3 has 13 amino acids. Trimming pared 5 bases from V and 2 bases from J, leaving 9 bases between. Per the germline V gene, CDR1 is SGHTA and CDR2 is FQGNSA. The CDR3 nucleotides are TGTGCCAGCAGCCCAACAGGGAACTATGGCTACACCTTC. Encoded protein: CASSPTGNYGYTF. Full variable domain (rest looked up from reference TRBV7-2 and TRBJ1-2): GAGVSQSPSNKVTEKGKDVELRCDPISGHTALYWYRQSLGQGLEFLIYFQGNSAPDKSGLPSDRFSAERTGGSVSTLTIQRTQQEDSAVYLCASSPTGNYGYTFGSGTRLTVV.

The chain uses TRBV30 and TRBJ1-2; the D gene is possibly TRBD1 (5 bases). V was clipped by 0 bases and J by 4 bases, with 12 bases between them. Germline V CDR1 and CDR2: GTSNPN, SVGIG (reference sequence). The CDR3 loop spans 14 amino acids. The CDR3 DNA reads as TGTGCCTGGAGTGTATCCGGGGGAAGCTATGGCTACACCTTC. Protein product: CAWSVSGGSYGYTF.

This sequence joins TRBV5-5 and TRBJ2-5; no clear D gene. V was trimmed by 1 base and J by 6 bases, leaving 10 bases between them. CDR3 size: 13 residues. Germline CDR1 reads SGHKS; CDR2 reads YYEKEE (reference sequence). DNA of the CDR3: TGTGCCAGCAGCTTGAGCACAGACCAGACCCAGTACTTC. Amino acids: CASSLSTDQTQYF.

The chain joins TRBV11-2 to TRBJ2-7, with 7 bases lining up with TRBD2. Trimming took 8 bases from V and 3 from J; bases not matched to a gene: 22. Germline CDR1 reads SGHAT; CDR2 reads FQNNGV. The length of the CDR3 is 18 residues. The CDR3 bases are TGTGCCAGCCGGACTCTGGCTAAACCGGGACTACTAAACTACGAGCAGTACTTC. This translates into CASRTLAKPGLLNYEQYF.

CDR3 in amino acids: CASSGGLAGLYNEQFF. CDR3 in DNA: TGTGCCAGTAGTGGGGGACTAGCGGGACTGTACAATGAGCAGTTCTTC. The V and J genes are TRBV19 and TRBJ2-1; 13 bases are a match to TRBD2. Germline V gives CDR1 LNHDA, CDR2 SQIVND (reference sequence). Germline trimming cut 5 bases from V and 4 bases from J; bases unmatched to any gene: 5. The CDR3 totals 16 residues.

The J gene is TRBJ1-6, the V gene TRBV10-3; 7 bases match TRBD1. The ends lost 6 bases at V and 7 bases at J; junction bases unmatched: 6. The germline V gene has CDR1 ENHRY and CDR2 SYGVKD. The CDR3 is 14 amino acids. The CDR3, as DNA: TGTGCCATCAGACTGGACAGGTCGAATTCACCCCTCCACTTT. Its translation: CAIRLDRSNSPLHF.

The CDR3 DNA is TGTGCCAGCAGCGTTTCCCCACTTTACGAGCAGTACTTC. It is translated as CASSVSPLYEQYF. The chain carries TRBV9 and TRBJ2-7; D gene unclear. CDR1 and CDR2 (germline): SGDLS, YYNGEE. V lost 2 bases to trimming and J lost 4 bases, with 10 bases between them. CDR3 length equals 13 residues.

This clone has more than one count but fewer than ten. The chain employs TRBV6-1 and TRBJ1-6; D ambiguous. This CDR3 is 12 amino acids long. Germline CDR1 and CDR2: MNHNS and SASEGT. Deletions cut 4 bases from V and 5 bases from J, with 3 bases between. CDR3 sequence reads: CASSGDNSPLHF. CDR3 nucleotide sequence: TGTGCCAGCAGTGGCGATAATTCACCCCTCCACTTT.

The DNA for the CDR3 is TGCAGCGTTGCTTCCGGGACCCACCTTGGGGGGAGGCAGTACTTC. This gives the protein CSVASGTHLGGRQYF. V usage is TRBV29-1 and J usage is TRBJ2-7; perhaps TRBD2 as D (6 bases). Trimming stripped 4 bases from V and 9 bases from J, with 25 bases between. The CDR3 totals 15 residues. Germline CDR1 reads SQVTM; CDR2 reads ANQGSEA.

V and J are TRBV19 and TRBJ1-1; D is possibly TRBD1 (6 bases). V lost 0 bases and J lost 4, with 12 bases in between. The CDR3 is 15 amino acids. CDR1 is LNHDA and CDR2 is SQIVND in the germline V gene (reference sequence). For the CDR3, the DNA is TGTGCCAGTAGTATAGACCCAGGGGACGTCACTGAAGCTTTCTTT. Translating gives CASSIDPGDVTEAFF.

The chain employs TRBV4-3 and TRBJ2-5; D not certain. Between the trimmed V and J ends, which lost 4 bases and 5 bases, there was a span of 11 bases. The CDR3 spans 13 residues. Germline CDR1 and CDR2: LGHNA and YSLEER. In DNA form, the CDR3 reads TGCGCCAGCAGCCCCAACCGCAGGGAGACCCAGTACTTC. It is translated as CASSPNRRETQYF.

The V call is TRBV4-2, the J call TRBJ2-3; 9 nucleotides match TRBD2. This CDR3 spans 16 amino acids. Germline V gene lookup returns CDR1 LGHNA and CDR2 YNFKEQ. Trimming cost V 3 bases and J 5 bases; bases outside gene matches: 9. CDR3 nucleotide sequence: TGTGCCAGCAGCCATGTGGGTGCGGGGGGGCAAGATACGCAGTATTTT. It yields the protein CASSHVGAGGQDTQYF.

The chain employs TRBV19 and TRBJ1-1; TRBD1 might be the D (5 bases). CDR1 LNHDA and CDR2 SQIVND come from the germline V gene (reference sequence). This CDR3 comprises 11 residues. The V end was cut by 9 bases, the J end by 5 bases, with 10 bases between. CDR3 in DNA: TGTGCCAGCGGCAGGGCTACTGAAGCTTTCTTT. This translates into CASGRATEAFF.

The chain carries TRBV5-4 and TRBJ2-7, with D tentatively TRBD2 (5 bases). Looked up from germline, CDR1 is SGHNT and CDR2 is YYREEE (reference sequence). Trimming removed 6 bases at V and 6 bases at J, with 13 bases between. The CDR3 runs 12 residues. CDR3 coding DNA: TGTGCCAGCAACGCAGGAGGTCGCGAGCAGTACTTC. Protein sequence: CASNAGGREQYF. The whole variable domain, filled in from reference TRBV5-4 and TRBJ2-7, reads ETGVTQSPTHLIKTRGQQVTLRCSSQSGHNTVSWYQQALGQGPQFIFQYYREEENGRGNFPPRFSGLQFPNYSSELNVNALELDDSALYLCASNAGGREQYFGPGTRLTVT.

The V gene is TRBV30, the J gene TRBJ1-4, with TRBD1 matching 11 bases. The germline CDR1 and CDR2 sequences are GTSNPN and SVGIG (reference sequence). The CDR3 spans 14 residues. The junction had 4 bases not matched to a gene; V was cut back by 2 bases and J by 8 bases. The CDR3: CAWSRDRGGEKLFF. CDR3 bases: TGTGCCTGGAGTCGGGACAGGGGGGGAGAAAAACTGTTTTTT.

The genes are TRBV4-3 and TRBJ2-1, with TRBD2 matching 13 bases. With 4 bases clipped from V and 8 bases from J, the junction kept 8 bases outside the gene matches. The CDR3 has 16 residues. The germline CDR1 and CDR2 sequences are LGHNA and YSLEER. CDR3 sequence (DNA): TGCGCCAGCAGCCCTAGGACTAGCGGGAGACTTTATGAGCAGTTCTTC. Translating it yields CASSPRTSGRLYEQFF.

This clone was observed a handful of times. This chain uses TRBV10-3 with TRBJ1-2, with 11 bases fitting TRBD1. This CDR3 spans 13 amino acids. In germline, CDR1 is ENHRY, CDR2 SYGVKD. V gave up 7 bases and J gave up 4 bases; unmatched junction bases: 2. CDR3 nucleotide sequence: TGTGCCATCATAGGGACAGGGGGCTATGGCTACACCTTC. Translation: CAIIGTGGYGYTF.

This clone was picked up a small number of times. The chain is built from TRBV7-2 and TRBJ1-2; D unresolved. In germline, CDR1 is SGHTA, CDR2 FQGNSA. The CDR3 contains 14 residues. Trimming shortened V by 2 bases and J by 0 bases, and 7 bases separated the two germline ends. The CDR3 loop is CASSLQRANYGYTF. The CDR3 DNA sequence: TGTGCCAGCAGCTTACAAAGAGCTAACTATGGCTACACCTTC.

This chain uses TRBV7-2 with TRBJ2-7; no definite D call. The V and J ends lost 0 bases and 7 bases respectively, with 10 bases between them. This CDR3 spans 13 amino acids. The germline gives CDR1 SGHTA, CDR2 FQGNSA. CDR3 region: CASSLALTLEQYF. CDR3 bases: TGTGCCAGCAGCTTAGCGCTAACGTTGGAGCAGTACTTC.

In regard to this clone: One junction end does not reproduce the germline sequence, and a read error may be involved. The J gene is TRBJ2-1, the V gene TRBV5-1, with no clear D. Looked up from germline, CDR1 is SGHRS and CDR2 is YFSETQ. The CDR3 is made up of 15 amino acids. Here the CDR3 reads CASRLAYSSYNEQFF. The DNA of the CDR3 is TGCGCCAGCAGATTGGCTTACAGCTCCTACAATGAGCAGTTCTTC. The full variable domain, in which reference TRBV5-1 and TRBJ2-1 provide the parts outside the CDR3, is KAGVTQTPRYLIKTRGQQVTLSCSPISGHRSVSWYQQTPGQGLQFLFEYFSETQRNKGNFPGRFSGRQFSNSRSEMNVSTLELGDSALYLCASRLAYSSYNEQFFGPGTRLTVL.